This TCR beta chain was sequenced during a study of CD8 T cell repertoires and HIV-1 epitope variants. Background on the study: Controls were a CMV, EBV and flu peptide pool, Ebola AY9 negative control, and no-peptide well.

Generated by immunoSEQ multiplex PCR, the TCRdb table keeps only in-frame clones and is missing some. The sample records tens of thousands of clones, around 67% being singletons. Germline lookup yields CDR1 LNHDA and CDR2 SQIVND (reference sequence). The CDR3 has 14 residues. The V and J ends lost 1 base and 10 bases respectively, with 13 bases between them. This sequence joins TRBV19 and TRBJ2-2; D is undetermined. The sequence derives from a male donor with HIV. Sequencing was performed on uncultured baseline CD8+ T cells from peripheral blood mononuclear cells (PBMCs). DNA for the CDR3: TGTGCCAGTAGTATAGTCCCGTACGGCCCGGAGCTGTTTTTT. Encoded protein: CASSIVPYGPELFF.